The rows below give T cell receptor beta chains drawn from one sample of a study of blood T cells in healthy people across ages. TCRdb used MiXCR to reprocess the 5' RACE reads, holding one entry per CDR3 protein. The sample has about 1,400,000 distinct CDR3 sequences, roughly 64% seen once. The specimen sequenced was blood. The receptors here all came from a man aged 18-30 years in good health. Each CDR3 is given with its conserved first and last residue. The D gene is left open where the match is weak. Clone size is given for some rows only: seen once, a few or many times, or a class if the clone is expanded.

>-|-|TRBJ2-5|TRBV12-3/TRBV12-4
CASSPIIGETQYF
TGTGCCAGCAGTCCAATAATTGGAGAGACCCAGTACTTC
>-|once|TRBJ2-3|TRBV18
CASSPQHTDTQYF
TGTGCCAGCTCACCTCAACACACAGATACGCAGTATTTT
>-|-|TRBJ2-1|TRBV7-8
CASSSILSVEQFF
TGTGCCAGCAGCTCCATTTTAAGCGTTGAGCAGTTCTTC
>-|once|TRBJ1-2|TRBV2
CASESNYGYTF
TGTGCCAGCGAAAGTAACTATGGCTACACCTTC
>-|few|TRBJ2-7|TRBV7-2
CASSLDFTYEQYF
TGTGCCAGCAGCTTAGACTTCACCTACGAGCAGTACTTC
>TRBD2|-|TRBJ2-3|TRBV27
CASRTLAGFTDTQYF
TGTGCCAGCAGGACACTAGCGGGTTTTACAGATACGCAGTATTTT
>-|-|TRBJ1-4|TRBV25-1
CASRGWGGINEKLFF
TGTGCCAGCAGGGGCTGGGGAGGGATTAATGAAAAACTGTTTTTT
>TRBD1|-|TRBJ1-2|TRBV7-9
CASSHLGTGTTNYGYTF
TGTGCCAGCAGCCATCTCGGGACAGGGACTACTAACTATGGCTACACCTTC
>-|-|TRBJ1-2|TRBV4-1
CASSQELESRIYGYTF
TGCGCCAGCAGCCAAGAATTGGAGTCCCGCATCTATGGCTACACCTTC
>TRBD1|few|TRBJ1-5|TRBV27
CASSLARGLQPQHF
TGTGCCAGCAGTTTAGCGAGGGGGCTTCAGCCCCAGCATTTT
>-|-|TRBJ2-3|TRBV6-1
CASRPGMYTDTQYF
TGTGCCAGCCGTCCTGGGATGTACACAGATACGCAGTATTTT
>-|many|TRBJ2-7|TRBV6-5
CASSTGYEQYF
TGTGCCAGCAGCACTGGCTACGAGCAGTACTTC
>-|-|TRBJ2-5|TRBV27
CASRPGTVYQETQYF
TGTGCCAGCAGACCCGGGACGGTGTACCAAGAGACCCAGTACTTC
>TRBD2|medium-sized|TRBJ2-6|TRBV15
CATSRGGEGANVLTF
TGTGCCACCAGCAGGGGGGGGGAAGGGGCCAACGTCCTGACTTTC
>TRBD2|-|TRBJ2-5|TRBV20-1
CSADLGTSGRDEQYF
TGCAGTGCCGACTTAGGGACTTCCGGGAGGGATGAGCAGTACTTC
>-|-|TRBJ2-1|TRBV7-2
CASRYSISGNEQFF
TGTGCCAGCAGGTATTCGATTTCGGGGAATGAGCAGTTCTTC
>-|-|TRBJ2-7|TRBV27
CASSFETARHEQYF
TGTGCCAGCAGTTTTGAGACTGCCCGACACGAGCAGTACTTC
>-|-|TRBJ1-2|TRBV6-2/TRBV6-3
CASTGGLDGYTF
TGTGCCAGCACCGGAGGGTTGGATGGCTACACCTTC
>-|-|TRBJ1-1|TRBV29-1
CSVYAGINTEAFF
TGCAGCGTTTACGCAGGGATCAACACTGAAGCTTTCTTT
>-|-|TRBJ2-3|TRBV29-1
CSVPLENTDTQYF
TGCAGCGTCCCATTAGAGAACACAGATACGCAGTATTTT
>TRBD1|few|TRBJ2-5|TRBV3-1
CASSQGAEGAWETQYF
TGTGCCAGCAGCCAAGGGGCAGAGGGGGCCTGGGAGACCCAGTACTTC
>TRBD2|-|TRBJ2-5|TRBV12-3/TRBV12-4
CASSRGGEATQYF
TGTGCCAGCAGCCGTGGGGGGGAAGCGACCCAGTACTTC